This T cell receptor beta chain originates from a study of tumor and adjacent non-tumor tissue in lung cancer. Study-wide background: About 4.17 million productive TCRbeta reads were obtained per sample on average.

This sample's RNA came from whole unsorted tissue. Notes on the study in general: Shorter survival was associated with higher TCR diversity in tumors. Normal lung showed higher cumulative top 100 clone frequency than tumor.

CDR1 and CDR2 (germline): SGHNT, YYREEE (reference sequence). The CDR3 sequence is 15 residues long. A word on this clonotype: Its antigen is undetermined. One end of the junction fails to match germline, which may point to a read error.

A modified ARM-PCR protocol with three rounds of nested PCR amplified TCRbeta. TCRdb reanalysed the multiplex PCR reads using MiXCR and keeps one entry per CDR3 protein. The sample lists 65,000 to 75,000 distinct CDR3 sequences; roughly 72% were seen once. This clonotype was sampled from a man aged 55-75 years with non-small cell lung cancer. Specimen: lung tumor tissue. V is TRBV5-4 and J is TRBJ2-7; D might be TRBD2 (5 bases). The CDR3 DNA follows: TGTGCCAGGAGCTTAGCGAGGGTGGGATCCTACGAGCAGTATTTC. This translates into CARSLARVGSYEQYF.